This T cell receptor beta chain emerged from a study of cytomegalovirus exposure and HLA in healthy donors. Primers included in the PCR were 60 Vbeta and 13 Jbeta primers. Assay used: immunoSEQ multiplex PCR; TCRdb lists only in-frame clones, some missing. The sample yields tens of thousands of clones, 75% to 85% seen once. Per the germline V gene, CDR1 is MGHDK and CDR2 is SYGVNS. The CDR3 is 13 residues long. V trimming: 7 bases; J trimming: 5 bases; junction bases outside the gene matches: 4. The receptor was isolated from a man between 18 and 29 years old in good health and CMV-seropositive. Material for sequencing was PBMCs. V and J are TRBV25-1 and TRBJ2-1; TRBD1 aligns across 8 bases. CDR3 region: CASTSGQDNEQFF. DNA of the CDR3: TGTGCCAGCACTTCGGGACAGGACAATGAGCAGTTCTTC.